This entry is about one T cell receptor (beta chain). Antigen unknown. This CDR3 contains 11 residues. Germline CDR1 reads SQVTM; CDR2 reads ANQGSEA. This entry comes from a study of CXCR3-negative and CXCR3-positive naive CD8 T cells. About the research overall: The libraries together contributed about 135 million TRB reads, each supplying about 1.5 +/- 0.3 million. Overall study findings and caveats: Because surface CD5 did not distinguish the naive subsets, TCR strength was inferred from TRB CDR3 properties. Memory CD8+ cells had much lower diversity, and both naive subsets had comparably high diversity.

UMI-labeled TRB cDNA libraries were prepared by 5' RACE. TCRdb re-called the 5' RACE reads and gives one entry per CDR3 protein, without DNA. In total, the table holds about 41,000 distinct CDR3 sequences. A CD45RO-CCR7+CD27+CD95- phenotype identified naive CD8+ T cells. This sequence was found in a human donor in good health. Some clones in this sample may be carry-over from other donors' samples. Sequenced: naive CXCR3- CD8+ T cells from blood. Noted subset: CD45RO-CCR7+CD27+CD95- naive CD8+ T cells lacking CXCR3 (TNR3-). The rearrangement links TRBV29-1 to TRBJ2-7. The CDR3 is CSVVGSYEQYF.